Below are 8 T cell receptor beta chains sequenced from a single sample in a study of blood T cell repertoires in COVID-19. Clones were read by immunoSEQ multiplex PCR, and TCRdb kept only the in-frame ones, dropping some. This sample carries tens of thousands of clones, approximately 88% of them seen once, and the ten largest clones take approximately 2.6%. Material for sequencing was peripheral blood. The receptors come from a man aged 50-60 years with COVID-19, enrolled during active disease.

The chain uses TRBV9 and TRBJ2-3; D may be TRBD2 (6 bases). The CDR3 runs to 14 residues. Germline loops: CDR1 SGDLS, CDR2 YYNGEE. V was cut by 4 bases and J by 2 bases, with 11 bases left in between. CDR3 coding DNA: TGTGCCAGCAGCAATCGGGGGTACACAGATACGCAGTATTTT. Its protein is CASSNRGYTDTQYF.

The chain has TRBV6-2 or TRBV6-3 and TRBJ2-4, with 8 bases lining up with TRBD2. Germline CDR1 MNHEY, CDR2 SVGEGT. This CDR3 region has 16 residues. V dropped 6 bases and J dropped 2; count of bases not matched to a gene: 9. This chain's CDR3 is CASSNPGLGTKNIQYF. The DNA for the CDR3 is TGTGCCAGCAGCAACCCGGGACTAGGAACCAAAAACATTCAGTACTTC.

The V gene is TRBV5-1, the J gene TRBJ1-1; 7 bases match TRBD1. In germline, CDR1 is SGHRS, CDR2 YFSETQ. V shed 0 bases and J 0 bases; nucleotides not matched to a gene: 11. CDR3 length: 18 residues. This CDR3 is CASSLASLAGTVNTEAFF. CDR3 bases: TGCGCCAGCAGCTTGGCCTCCCTGGCTGGGACAGTGAACACTGAAGCTTTCTTT.

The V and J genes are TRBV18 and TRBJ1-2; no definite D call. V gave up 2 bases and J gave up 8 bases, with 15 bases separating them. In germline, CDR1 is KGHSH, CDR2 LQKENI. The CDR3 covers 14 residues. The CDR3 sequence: CASSPEAGSLGYTF. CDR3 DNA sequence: TGTGCCAGCTCACCAGAGGCGGGGAGTCTAGGCTACACCTTC.

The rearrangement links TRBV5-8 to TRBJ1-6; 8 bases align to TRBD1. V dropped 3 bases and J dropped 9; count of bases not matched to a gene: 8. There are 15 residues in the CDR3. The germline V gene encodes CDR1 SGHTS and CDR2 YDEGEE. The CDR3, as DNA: TGTGCCAGCAGCTGGCCCCAGGGGGCCGGTTCACCCCTCCACTTT. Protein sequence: CASSWPQGAGSPLHF.

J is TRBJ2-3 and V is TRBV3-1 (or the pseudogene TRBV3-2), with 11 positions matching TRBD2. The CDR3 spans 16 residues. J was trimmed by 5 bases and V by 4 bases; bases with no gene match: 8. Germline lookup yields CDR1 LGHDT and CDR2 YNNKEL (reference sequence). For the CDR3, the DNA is TGTGCCAGCAGCCCGACTAGCGGGATCCTGGGAGATACGCAGTATTTT. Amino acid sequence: CASSPTSGILGDTQYF.

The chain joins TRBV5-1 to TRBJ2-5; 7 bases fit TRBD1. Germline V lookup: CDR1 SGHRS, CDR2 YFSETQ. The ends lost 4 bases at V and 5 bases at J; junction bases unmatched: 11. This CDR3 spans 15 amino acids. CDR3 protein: CASSPRDSIMETQYF. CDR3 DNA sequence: TGCGCCAGCAGCCCGAGGGACAGCATAATGGAGACCCAGTACTTC.

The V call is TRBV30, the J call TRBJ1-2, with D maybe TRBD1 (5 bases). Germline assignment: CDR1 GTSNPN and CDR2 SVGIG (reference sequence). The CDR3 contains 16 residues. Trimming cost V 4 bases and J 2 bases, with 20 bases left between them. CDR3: CAWNPGLGLLNYGYTF. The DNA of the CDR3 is TGTGCCTGGAATCCGGGACTGGGCTTGTTGAACTATGGCTACACCTTC.